The rows below give T cell receptor beta chains drawn from one sample of a study of vaccination and CD4 T cells after COVID-19. TCRdb recomputed calls from the PCR reads with MiXCR, one row per CDR3 protein. The data contain around 20,000 distinct CDR3 sequences, more than 40% of them singletons. The antigens for these receptors are not known. The specimen comprised CD4+ T cells from blood, cultured in vitro, sampled before SARS-CoV-2 vaccination. The receptors stem from a human donor who had recovered from COVID-19. The CDR3 runs from the conserved cysteine through the conserved F or W. The order of the fields is clone size, V gene, D gene, J gene, CDR3 protein, CDR3 DNA. The D gene is left open where the match is weak. Some rows have no size entry. The others give once, few or many, or a class for an expanded clone.

>-|TRBV6-2/TRBV6-3|TRBD2|TRBJ2-1
CASKSGSWYNEQFF
TGTGCCAGCAAGAGCGGGAGTTGGTACAATGAGCAGTTCTTC
>-|TRBV11-3|TRBD1|TRBJ1-3
CASSSRGSSGNTIYF
TGTGCCAGCAGCTCCAGGGGGAGCTCTGGAAACACCATATATTTT
>-|TRBV7-2|-|TRBJ2-7
CASSPDTHTGEQYF
TGTGCCAGCAGCCCCGACACCCACACAGGCGAGCAGTACTTC
>-|TRBV7-6|-|TRBJ2-2
CASSLAYPPGELFF
TGTGCCAGCAGCTTAGCCTATCCCCCCGGGGAGCTGTTTTTT
>-|TRBV19|-|TRBJ1-1
CASRSTGNTEAFF
TGTGCCAGTAGGTCCACAGGGAACACTGAAGCTTTCTTT
>-|TRBV27|TRBD1|TRBJ1-1
CASSQLGDRDREAFF
TGTGCCAGCAGTCAACTCGGGGACAGGGATCGTGAAGCTTTCTTT
>-|TRBV20-1|TRBD2|TRBJ2-7
CSATSGGGPYEQYF
TGCAGTGCTACCTCGGGGGGGGGCCCCTACGAGCAGTACTTC
>-|TRBV6-1|-|TRBJ2-2
CASSEEYTGELFF
TGTGCCAGCAGCGAAGAATACACCGGGGAGCTGTTTTTT
>few|TRBV6-2/TRBV6-3|-|TRBJ2-5
CASSHQETQYF
TGTGCCAGCAGCCACCAAGAGACCCAGTACTTC
>-|TRBV7-9|-|TRBJ2-5
CASSPNIRFQETQYF
TGTGCCAGCAGCCCGAATATAAGATTCCAAGAGACCCAGTACTTC
>few|TRBV7-9|TRBD2|TRBJ2-2
CASSGRGGRSGELFF
TGTGCCAGCAGCGGGCGGGGGGGAAGATCCGGGGAGCTGTTTTTT
>-|TRBV20-1|TRBD2|TRBJ2-7
CSAKGTSGTLEQYF
TGCAGTGCCAAAGGGACTAGCGGGACGCTCGAGCAGTACTTC
>-|TRBV20-1|-|TRBJ1-4
CSADTLGLLGGTNEKLFF
TGCAGTGCGGATACGTTGGGGCTCCTAGGCGGAACTAATGAAAAACTGTTTTTT
>-|TRBV24-1|-|TRBJ2-1
CATSDAAGRDYNEQFF
TGTGCCACCAGTGATGCGGCGGGCAGAGACTACAATGAGCAGTTCTTC
>-|TRBV14|-|TRBJ1-5
CASSQENLTGNNQPQHF
TGTGCCAGCAGCCAAGAAAATTTGACAGGAAATAATCAGCCCCAGCATTTT
>-|TRBV2|-|TRBJ1-5
CASSRDRGYQPQHF
TGTGCCAGCAGTCGAGACAGAGGATATCAGCCCCAGCATTTT
>-|TRBV6-2/TRBV6-3|TRBD2|TRBJ2-3
CASSYSGTGRGTDTQYF
TGTGCCAGCAGTTATTCCGGAACCGGGAGGGGCACAGATACGCAGTATTTT
>few|TRBV6-2/TRBV6-3|-|TRBJ1-2
CASSLQGLFYGYTF
TGTGCCAGCAGTTTACAGGGATTGTTTTATGGCTACACCTTC
>-|TRBV6-2/TRBV6-3|TRBD2|TRBJ2-3
CASSPRLAGGDTQYF
TGTGCCAGCAGCCCGAGACTAGCGGGCGGGGATACGCAGTATTTT
>-|TRBV5-1|-|TRBJ2-2
CASSLAGKNTGELFF
TGCGCCAGCAGCTTGGCGGGGAAGAACACCGGGGAGCTGTTTTTT
>few|TRBV11-2|TRBD1|TRBJ2-7
CASSLRRDRGHREQYF
TGTGCCAGCAGCTTACGCCGGGACAGGGGGCATCGCGAGCAGTACTTC
>-|TRBV11-3|-|TRBJ2-7
CASSLDRGSYEQYF
TGTGCCAGCAGCTTAGATCGGGGGTCTTACGAGCAGTACTTC
>-|TRBV10-1|-|TRBJ2-1
CASSESGLPEQFF
TGCGCCAGCAGTGAGTCGGGACTTCCTGAGCAGTTCTTC
>-|TRBV7-2|TRBD2|TRBJ2-5
CASSPRAGGSETQYF
TGTGCCAGCAGCCCTAGGGCGGGAGGATCGGAGACCCAGTACTTC
>few|TRBV19|TRBD1|TRBJ1-5
CASSIKGQGGGQPQHF
TGTGCCAGTAGTATAAAAGGACAGGGCGGGGGACAGCCCCAGCATTTT
>-|TRBV11-3|TRBD1|TRBJ2-5
CASSLGDRLRQETQYF
TGTGCCAGCAGCTTAGGGGACAGACTCCGACAAGAGACCCAGTACTTC
>-|TRBV10-2|TRBD1|TRBJ1-5
CASRKGGNQPQHF
TGCGCCAGCAGGAAAGGGGGCAACCAGCCCCAGCATTTT
>-|TRBV4-3|-|TRBJ1-1
CASSQESRGWTEAFF
TGCGCCAGCAGCCAAGAATCCCGGGGTTGGACTGAAGCTTTCTTT
>-|TRBV5-4|TRBD1|TRBJ1-1
CASSLAGQGRYTEAFF
TGTGCCAGCAGCTTGGCGGGACAGGGGCGGTACACTGAAGCTTTCTTT
>-|TRBV2|TRBD1|TRBJ1-6
CASSQPRDREFSPLHF
TGTGCCAGCAGCCAGCCGAGGGACAGGGAGTTTTCACCCCTCCACTTT
>-|TRBV27|TRBD2|TRBJ2-3
CASSASGRARGTDTQYF
TGTGCCAGCTCCGCTAGCGGGAGGGCCAGAGGCACAGATACGCAGTATTTT